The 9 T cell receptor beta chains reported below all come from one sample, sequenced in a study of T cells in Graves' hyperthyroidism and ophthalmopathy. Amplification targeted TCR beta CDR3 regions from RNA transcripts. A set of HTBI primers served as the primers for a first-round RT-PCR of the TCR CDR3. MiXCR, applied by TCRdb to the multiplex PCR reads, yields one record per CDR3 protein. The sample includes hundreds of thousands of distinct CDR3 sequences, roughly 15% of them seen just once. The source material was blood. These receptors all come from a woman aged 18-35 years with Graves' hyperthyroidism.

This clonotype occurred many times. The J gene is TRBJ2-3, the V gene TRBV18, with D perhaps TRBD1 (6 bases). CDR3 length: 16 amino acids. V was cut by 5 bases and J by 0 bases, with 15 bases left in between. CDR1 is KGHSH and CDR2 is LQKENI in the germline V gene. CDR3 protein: CASSYGQSLSTDTQYF. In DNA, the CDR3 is TGTGCCAGCTCATATGGACAGTCCCTAAGCACAGATACGCAGTATTTT.

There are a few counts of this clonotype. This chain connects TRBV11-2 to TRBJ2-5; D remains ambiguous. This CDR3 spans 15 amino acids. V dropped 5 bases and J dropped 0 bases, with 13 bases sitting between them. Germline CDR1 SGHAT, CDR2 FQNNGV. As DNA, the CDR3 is TGTGCCAGCAGCCCCATGGGGTGGGACCAAGAGACCCAGTACTTC. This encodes CASSPMGWDQETQYF.

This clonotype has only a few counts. CDR3 region: CASSSSAGRRGTFPDEQYF. DNA for the CDR3: TGTGCCAGCTCGTCATCCGCCGGTCGCAGGGGAACGTTTCCGGACGAGCAGTACTTC. This chain joins TRBV6-2 or TRBV6-3 and TRBJ2-7, with D tentatively TRBD1 (6 bases). Deletions cut 8 bases from V and 5 bases from J, with 34 bases between. Per germline, CDR1 MNHEY and CDR2 SVGEGT. CDR3 length: 19 amino acids.

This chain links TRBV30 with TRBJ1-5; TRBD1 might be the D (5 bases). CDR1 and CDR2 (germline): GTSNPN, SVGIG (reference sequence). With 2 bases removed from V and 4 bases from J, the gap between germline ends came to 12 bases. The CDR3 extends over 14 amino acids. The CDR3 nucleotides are TGTGCCTGGAGTCGCGCTTCAGGGAATCAGCCCCAGCATTTT. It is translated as CAWSRASGNQPQHF.

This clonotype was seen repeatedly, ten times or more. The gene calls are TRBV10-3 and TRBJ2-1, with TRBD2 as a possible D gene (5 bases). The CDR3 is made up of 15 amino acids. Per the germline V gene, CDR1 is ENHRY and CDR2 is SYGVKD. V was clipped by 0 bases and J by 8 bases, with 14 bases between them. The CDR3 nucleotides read TGTGCCATCAGTGAGTCGAAAGTCTCGAGGGATGAGCAGTTCTTC. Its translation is CAISESKVSRDEQFF.

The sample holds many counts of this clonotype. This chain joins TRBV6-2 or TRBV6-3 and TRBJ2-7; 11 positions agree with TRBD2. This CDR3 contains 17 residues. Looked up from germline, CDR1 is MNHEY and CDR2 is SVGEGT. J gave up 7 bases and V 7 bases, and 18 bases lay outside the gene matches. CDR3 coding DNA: TGTGCCAGCACCCCCGGGACTAGCGGCTCTAGGTCGTTTGAGCAGTACTTC. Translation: CASTPGTSGSRSFEQYF.

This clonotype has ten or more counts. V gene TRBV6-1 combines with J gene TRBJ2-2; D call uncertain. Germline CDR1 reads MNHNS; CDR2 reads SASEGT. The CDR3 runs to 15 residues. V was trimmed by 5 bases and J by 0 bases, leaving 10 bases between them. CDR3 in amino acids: CASSSQDPNTGELFF. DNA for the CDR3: TGTGCCAGCAGTTCGCAGGATCCGAACACCGGGGAGCTGTTTTTT.

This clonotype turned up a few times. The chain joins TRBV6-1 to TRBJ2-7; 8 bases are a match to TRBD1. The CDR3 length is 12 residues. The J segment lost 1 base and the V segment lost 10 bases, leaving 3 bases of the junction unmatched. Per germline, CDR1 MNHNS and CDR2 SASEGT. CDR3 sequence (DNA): TGTGCCACATGGACAGGGTCCTACGAGCAGTACTTC. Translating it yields CATWTGSYEQYF.

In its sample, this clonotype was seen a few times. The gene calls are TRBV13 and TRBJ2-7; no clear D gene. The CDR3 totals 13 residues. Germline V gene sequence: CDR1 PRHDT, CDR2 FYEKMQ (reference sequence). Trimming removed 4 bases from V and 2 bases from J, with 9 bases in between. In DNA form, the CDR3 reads TGTGCCAGCAGCTCGGAAAGCGCCTACGAGCAGTACTTC. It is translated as CASSSESAYEQYF.